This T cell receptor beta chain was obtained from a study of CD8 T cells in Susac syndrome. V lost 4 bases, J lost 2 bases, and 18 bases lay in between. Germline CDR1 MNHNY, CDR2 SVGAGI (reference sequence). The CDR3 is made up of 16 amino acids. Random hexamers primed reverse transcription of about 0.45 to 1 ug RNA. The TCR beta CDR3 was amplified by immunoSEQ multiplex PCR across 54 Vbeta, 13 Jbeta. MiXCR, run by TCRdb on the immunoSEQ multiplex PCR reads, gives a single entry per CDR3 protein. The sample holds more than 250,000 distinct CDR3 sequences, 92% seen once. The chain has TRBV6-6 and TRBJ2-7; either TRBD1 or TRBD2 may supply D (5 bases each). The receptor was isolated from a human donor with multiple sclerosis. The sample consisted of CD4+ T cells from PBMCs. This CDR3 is CASSSEDAGTPYEQYF. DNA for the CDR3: TGTGCCAGCAGTTCCGAGGACGCAGGGACCCCCTACGAGCAGTACTTC.